Shown below are 12 T cell receptor beta chains from a single sample sequenced in a study of CD8 T cell repertoires and HIV-1 epitope variants. The data were produced by immunoSEQ multiplex PCR, yet TCRdb's version contains in-frame clones alone and is incomplete. The sample records more than 4,000 clones, about three fifths being singletons. These receptors' targets are unknown. Sequences were obtained from cultured CD8+ T cells derived from PBMCs. These receptors were taken from a male donor with HIV.

This clone was recorded once. The chain links TRBV28 to TRBJ2-5; TRBD1 agrees at 11 bases. The better agreement between TRBJ2-7 and the DNA end casts doubt on the J call. Germline-derived CDR1 and CDR2 are MDHEN and SYDVKM. The CDR3 is 14 amino acids. DNA of the CDR3: TGTGCCAGCAGTTGGGGGACAGGGGGGTCCGAGCAGTACTTC. Its protein product is CASSWGTGGSEQYF.

This chain uses TRBV29-1 with TRBJ1-1; D gene ambiguous. The V gene lost 1 base and the J gene lost 2 bases, with 2 bases spanning the gap. Germline CDR1 and CDR2: SQVTM and ANQGSEA. The length of the CDR3 is 11 residues. CDR3 coding DNA: TGCAGCGTTGAAGGCAACACTGAAGCTTTCTTT. This gives the protein CSVEGNTEAFF.

The chain has TRBV4-2 and TRBJ1-5, with no clear D. Trimming stripped 5 bases from V and 3 bases from J, with 5 bases between. This CDR3 is 12 amino acids long. CDR1 and CDR2 from the germline V gene are LGHNA and YNFKEQ. The CDR3 nucleotides are TGTGCCAGCAGCGATCACAATCAGCCCCAGCATTTT. This codes for CASSDHNQPQHF.

V and J are TRBV4-1 and TRBJ2-1; 12 bases are a match to TRBD2. V was clipped by 0 bases and J by 5 bases; unmatched bases: 5. From germline, CDR1 is MGHRA and CDR2 YSYEKL. The CDR3 runs 17 residues. The CDR3 loop reads CASSQDLAGGHDNEQFF. The CDR3 DNA sequence: TGCGCCAGCAGCCAAGACCTAGCGGGGGGGCACGACAATGAGCAGTTCTTC.

The chain carries TRBV6-5 and TRBJ2-7, with D hard to call. V lost 4 bases and J 2 bases, leaving 18 bases between the germline ends. Germline CDR1 reads MNHEY; CDR2 reads SVGAGI. The CDR3 sequence is 16 residues long. The CDR3 DNA follows: TGTGCCAGCAGTTCTACCCTCGAGGCGATTACCTACGAGCAGTACTTC. Translated, it gives CASSSTLEAITYEQYF.

CDR3 in DNA: TGTGCCAGCAACTACAGGGGAGGCAGCAATCAGCCCCAGCATTTT. Protein: CASNYRGGSNQPQHF. The chain recombines TRBV6-1 with TRBJ1-5, with 7 bases lining up with TRBD1. The CDR3 loop spans 15 amino acids. Germline CDR1 MNHNS, CDR2 SASEGT. Trimming took 7 bases from V and 1 from J; bases not matched to a gene: 7.

The V call is TRBV28, the J call TRBJ1-5, with D maybe TRBD1 (5 bases). Germline V CDR1 and CDR2: MDHEN, SYDVKM. This CDR3 comprises 16 residues. With 4 bases removed from V and 0 bases from J, the gap between germline ends came to 13 bases. The CDR3, as DNA: TGTGCCAGCAGTTCCGCCCCAGGGATTAGCAATCAGCCCCAGCATTTT. Amino acid sequence: CASSSAPGISNQPQHF.

The rearrangement uses TRBV5-4 and TRBJ1-1, with D possibly TRBD1 on 5 matching bases. This CDR3 region has 13 residues. Germline V gene sequence: CDR1 SGHNT, CDR2 YYREEE (reference sequence). Trimming took 4 bases from V and 5 from J, leaving 12 bases between them. The CDR3 is CASSLGTGTEAFF. For the CDR3, the DNA is TGTGCCAGCAGCCTCGGGACGGGGACTGAAGCTTTCTTT.

In this sample, this clone turned up once. One end of the junction does not line up with germline, which may come from a read error. The CDR3 nucleotides read TGTGCCAGCAGTTTAGCGGGAGCTGGCACAGATACGCAGTATTTT. Amino acids: CASSLAGAGTDTQYF. This chain joins TRBV7-9 and TRBJ2-3; TRBD2 matches at 9 bases. The CDR3 loop spans 15 amino acids. The germline gives CDR1 SEHNR, CDR2 FQNEAQ (reference sequence).

This clone was seen only a few times. The V call is TRBV11-1, the J call TRBJ2-5, with D uncertain. From germline, CDR1 is SGHAT and CDR2 FQDESV (reference sequence). V lost 1 base and J 1 base, leaving 10 bases between the germline ends. The CDR3 runs to 15 residues. DNA for the CDR3: TGTGCCAGCAGCTTAGAGGGCAGAAGCCAAGAGACCCAGTACTTC. It is translated as CASSLEGRSQETQYF.

This CDR3 is CASSPPGALIYEQYF. As DNA, the CDR3 is TGTGCCAGCAGTCCTCCAGGGGCCCTTATCTACGAGCAGTACTTC. The rearrangement uses TRBV7-6 and TRBJ2-7, with D maybe TRBD1 (6 bases). Germline lookup yields CDR1 SGHVS and CDR2 FNYEAQ. V was pared by 6 bases and J by 3 bases, with 18 bases between. The CDR3 extends over 15 amino acids.

This clone appeared a few times. This chain joins TRBV27 and TRBJ2-3; D might be TRBD1 (6 bases). Germline V gene lookup returns CDR1 MNHEY and CDR2 SMNVEV (reference sequence). CDR3 size: 14 residues. Trimming took off 2 bases at V and 5 bases at J, with 11 bases between the two ends. The CDR3 DNA reads as TGTGCCAGCAGTTTAAAGAGAGGGGGAGATACGCAGTATTTT. It is translated as CASSLKRGGDTQYF.